The present TCR beta chain was sequenced within a study of graft-versus-host responses after intestinal transplantation. This CDR3 contains 15 residues. Germline V gene lookup returns CDR1 KGHSH and CDR2 LQKENI. V was shortened by 3 bases and J by 1 base, with 12 bases between the two germline ends. Here immunoSEQ multiplex PCR was the method, and the copy in TCRdb shows in-frame clones only, minus some. The repertoire holds around 13,000 clones, with roughly 93% as singletons. V is TRBV18 and J is TRBJ1-1, with D maybe TRBD1 (5 bases). The TCR comes from a human patient who received an intestinal transplant, so some T cells may come from the graft donor. The specimen comprised PBMCs, sampled about 37 months after intestinal transplantation. The CDR3 DNA reads TGTGCCAGCTCACCGCAGACAGAACCGAACACTGAAGCTTTCTTT. This translates into CASSPQTEPNTEAFF.